The rows below give T cell receptor beta chains drawn from one sample of a study of cytomegalovirus exposure and HLA in healthy donors. Repertoires were generated with immunoSEQ multiplex PCR, while TCRdb's copy carries only in-frame clones and drops some. Among 110,000 to 150,000 clones listed, approximately 86% were seen once. Sequencing used PBMCs. The receptor source for this set is a woman aged 18-29 years in good health and CMV-seropositive. Both conserved end residues are part of each CDR3. The D gene is left open where the match is weak. A clone size is listed for some rows: how often the clone was seen (once, few, many), or a class if it is expanded.

D | J | V | size | DNA | CDR3
TRBD1 | TRBJ2-7 | TRBV4-2 | NA | TGTGCCAGCAGCCAAGTGGTCGGGACAGGGGGATACGAGCAGTACTTC | CASSQVVGTGGYEQYF
TRBD1 | TRBJ1-1 | TRBV4-1 | NA | TGCGCCAGCAGCCAACCCCCCGGACAGGGGAACACTGAAGCTTTCTTT | CASSQPPGQGNTEAFF
NA | TRBJ2-5 | TRBV30 | NA | TGTGCCTGGAGTGGGGGGCCCCAAGAGACCCAGTACTTC | CAWSGGPQETQYF
NA | TRBJ2-4 | TRBV5-1 | once | TGCGCCAGCAGCCCGGTCGCCGCCAAAAACATTCAGTACTTC | CASSPVAAKNIQYF
TRBD1 | TRBJ2-1 | TRBV7-6 | once | TGTGCCAGCAGCTTATCCGGACAGGGAACGTACAATGAGCAGTTCTTC | CASSLSGQGTYNEQFF
NA | TRBJ2-3 | TRBV12-2 | NA | TGTGCAAGTCGCCGCAAGGAACAGGGTTGGGACACAGATACGCAGTATTTT | CASRRKEQGWDTDTQYF
NA | TRBJ2-7 | TRBV7-2 | NA | TGTGCCAGCAGCTTAGCAGGGGGGGGCCTCTACGAGCAGTACTTC | CASSLAGGGLYEQYF
NA | TRBJ1-3 | TRBV5-1 | once | TGCGCCAGCAGCTTGGAGGGGTCCTCTGGAAACACCATATATTTT | CASSLEGSSGNTIYF
NA | TRBJ2-1 | TRBV27 | once | TGTGCCACCGGGCGGGGGCGTAATGAGCAGTTCTTC | CATGRGRNEQFF
TRBD1 | TRBJ1-6 | TRBV7-9 | few | TGTGCCAGCAGCCGGACAGGGAGTTCACCCCTCCACTTT | CASSRTGSSPLHF
NA | TRBJ1-2 | TRBV5-4 | NA | TGTGCCAGCAGCCGGACCATTCCAGGGATCTATGGCTACACCTTC | CASSRTIPGIYGYTF
TRBD2 | TRBJ2-4 | TRBV5-6 | NA | TGTGCCAGCAGCGAACTAGCGGACATTGCCAAAAACATTCAGTACTTC | CASSELADIAKNIQYF
NA | TRBJ2-3 | TRBV5-6 | NA | TGTGCCAGCAGCTTGGGCGCAGATACGCAGTATTTT | CASSLGADTQYF
NA | TRBJ1-2 | TRBV5-4 | NA | TGTGCCAGCAGCTTGGACAGGGAAGTTAATGGCTACACCTTC | CASSLDREVNGYTF
NA | TRBJ2-3 | TRBV2 | NA | TGTGCCAGCAGTGAATCCTCTAGCACAGATACGCAGTATTTT | CASSESSSTDTQYF
NA | TRBJ2-1 | TRBV27 | NA | TGTGCCAGCAGTCCGACCCTAGCCGCAACCTACAATGAGCAGTTCTTC | CASSPTLAATYNEQFF
NA | TRBJ1-2 | TRBV7-3 | NA | TGTGCCAGCAGCTTAACTTCGGGAACAGCCGTGTATGGCTACACCTTC | CASSLTSGTAVYGYTF
TRBD2 | TRBJ2-7 | TRBV28 | NA | TGTGCCAGCAGTTCCCCTTCTAGCGGGGGGGGCTCCTACGAGCAGTACTTC | CASSSPSSGGGSYEQYF
TRBD2 | TRBJ2-2 | TRBV7-3 | NA | TGTGCCAGCAGCTTAAACCGCGGGGGTGGCACCGGGGAGCTGTTTTTT | CASSLNRGGGTGELFF
NA | TRBJ1-3 | TRBV7-8 | NA | TGTGCCAGCACCCGACAGGCAGGCCTTGGAAACACCATATATTTT | CASTRQAGLGNTIYF
TRBD2 | TRBJ2-3 | TRBV4-1 | NA | TGCGCCAGCAGCCAAGAGCCGGGTAGCGGGAGCACAGATACGCAGTATTTT | CASSQEPGSGSTDTQYF
NA | TRBJ1-5 | TRBV28 | few | TGTGCCAGCAGTAGTGGCGGACAGCCCCAGCATTTT | CASSSGGQPQHF
NA | TRBJ2-1 | TRBV27 | NA | TGTGCCAGCAGCCTGACAGAATACAATGAGCAGTTCTTC | CASSLTEYNEQFF
NA | TRBJ1-1 | TRBV2 | NA | TGTGCCAGCAGTGAAGCTGGGCGTAGGAACACTGAAGCTTTCTTT | CASSEAGRRNTEAFF
TRBD1 | TRBJ1-6 | TRBV7-9 | NA | TGTGCCAGCAGCATGTGGGACAGACAGAATTCACCCCTCCACTTT | CASSMWDRQNSPLHF
NA | TRBJ1-2 | TRBV7-2 | NA | TGTGCCAGCAGGAAGGAGGGCTATGGCTACACCTTC | CASRKEGYGYTF
NA | TRBJ2-7 | TRBV4-3 | NA | TGCGCCAGCAGCCAAGATGGTTCAGGGAACGAGCAGTACTTC | CASSQDGSGNEQYF
TRBD1 | TRBJ2-7 | TRBV18 | NA | TGTGCCAGCTCACCACCGCACAGGACAGGGAGGTACGAGCAGTACTTC | CASSPPHRTGRYEQYF
TRBD2 | TRBJ2-3 | TRBV6-1 | NA | TGTGCCAGCAGTGAAGGCCTAGCGGGAGGGCGCACAGATACGCAGTATTTT | CASSEGLAGGRTDTQYF
NA | TRBJ2-7 | TRBV28 | few | TGTGCCAGCAGTCTGTCGTCCTACGAGCAGTACTTC | CASSLSSYEQYF
NA | TRBJ1-3 | TRBV30 | NA | TGTGCCTGGAGTCCAAACTCTGGAAACACCATATATTTT | CAWSPNSGNTIYF
TRBD2 | TRBJ2-3 | TRBV7-7 | NA | TGTGCTAGCAGCCCCTCTAGCGGGGGGGCGTTAGATACGCAGTATTTT | CASSPSSGGALDTQYF
TRBD1 | TRBJ1-6 | TRBV28 | NA | TGTGCCAGCAGTCCCCTACCAGGGACAGGGGTGTATAATTCACCCCTCCACTTT | CASSPLPGTGVYNSPLHF
NA | TRBJ1-4 | TRBV7-6 | NA | TGTGCCAGCAGCAGAGTCTCTGCGGGCAGTGCCACAACTAATGAAAAACTGTTTTTT | CASSRVSAGSATTNEKLFF
NA | TRBJ2-1 | TRBV5-1 | NA | TGCGCCAGCAGCTTGGAAGGGGACTCCTACAATGAGCAGTTCTTC | CASSLEGDSYNEQFF
NA | TRBJ1-2 | TRBV7-2 | NA | TGTGCCAGCAGCTTAGACGGGGGGCTAAATGGCTACACCTTC | CASSLDGGLNGYTF
NA | TRBJ1-5 | TRBV14 | NA | TGTGCCAGCAGCCAAGGAGTGTTTGGGCCCCAGCATTTT | CASSQGVFGPQHF
NA | TRBJ1-1 | TRBV6-6 | NA | TGTGCCAGCAGTTACTCGAGTCGCACTGAAGCTTTCTTT | CASSYSSRTEAFF
TRBD1 | TRBJ1-3 | TRBV5-4 | NA | TGTGCCAGCAGCAATGACAGGGTGCGGAGTGGAAACACCATATATTTT | CASSNDRVRSGNTIYF
TRBD1 | TRBJ2-7 | TRBV19 | NA | TGTGCCAGTAGTATGTCGGGACAGGGGGCCTACGAGCAGTACTTC | CASSMSGQGAYEQYF
NA | TRBJ1-4 | TRBV5-1 | NA | TGCGCCAGCAGCTTGGAGCCGAATCCCACAACTAATGAAAAACTGTTTTTT | CASSLEPNPTTNEKLFF
NA | TRBJ1-6 | TRBV5-4 | NA | TGTGCCAGCAGCTTCCCCGCGGACAGCTCCTATAATTCACCCCTCCACTTT | CASSFPADSSYNSPLHF
TRBD2 | TRBJ2-1 | TRBV5-1 | NA | TGCGCCAGCAGGTGGCTAGCGGGGGCCCACGGTCCACATGAGCAGTTCTTC | CASRWLAGAHGPHEQFF
TRBD1 | TRBJ1-5 | TRBV9 | NA | TGTGCCAGCAGCCCTGACAGGGGCGGCAATCAGCCCCAGCATTTT | CASSPDRGGNQPQHF
TRBD1 | TRBJ1-1 | TRBV2 | NA | TGTGCCAGCAGTGATGGGACAGGGGGGAACACTGAAGCTTTCTTT | CASSDGTGGNTEAFF